This TCR beta chain is from a study of cytomegalovirus exposure and HLA in healthy donors. Study as a whole: A later analysis reported the 120 validation repertoires used the same platform as the roughly 670 first-cohort repertoires.

TCRdb keeps only in-frame clones here, not all; method: immunoSEQ multiplex PCR. The sample consists of approximately 200,000 clones, approximately 88% of them appearing once. Whole-study findings and limits: In a later analysis, first-cohort TCR clusters were found to tend to co-occur in the approximately 120 validation repertoires. A few CMV-associated chains were confirmed in vitro to be specific for CMV antigens.

Worth noting for this clone: Its cognate antigen is unknown.

This clonotype was obtained from a young man in good health and CMV-seropositive. The material sequenced was PBMCs.

CDR3 sequence: CASSQGGAGREQYF. The DNA for the CDR3 is TGCGCCAGCAGCCAAGGTGGAGCAGGGAGGGAGCAGTACTTC. The chain combines TRBV4-1 with TRBJ2-7; D is possibly TRBD2 (6 bases). The V gene's germline CDR1 is MGHRA and CDR2 YSYEKL. The CDR3 totals 14 residues. Trimming stripped 1 base from V and 7 bases from J, with 14 bases between.